This TCR beta chain was documented in a study of blood T cells in healthy people across ages. It was with a sample-barcoded 5' primer and a J-beta primer mix that a second PCR of roughly 7 to 12 cycles was run. TCRdb analysed the 5' RACE reads with MiXCR anew, one entry per CDR3 protein. The table lists over 950,000 distinct CDR3 sequences, less than 45% of them singletons. Study observations and caveats: TCR beta diversity correlated strongly with naive T cell percentage.

Remarks on this clonotype: No antigen is known for it.

Germline trimming cut 4 bases from V and 2 bases from J; bases unmatched to any gene: 8. The CDR3 contains 16 residues. In germline, CDR1 is LGHNA, CDR2 YNFKEQ. Sequencing was carried out using blood. This chain connects TRBV4-2 to TRBJ2-5, with 9 bases aligning to TRBD1. The TCR comes from a man younger than 30 in good health. Written as DNA, the CDR3 is TGTGCCAGCAGCCTTTCGGGACAGGGTGGTCAAGAGACCCAGTACTTC. Protein: CASSLSGQGGQETQYF.